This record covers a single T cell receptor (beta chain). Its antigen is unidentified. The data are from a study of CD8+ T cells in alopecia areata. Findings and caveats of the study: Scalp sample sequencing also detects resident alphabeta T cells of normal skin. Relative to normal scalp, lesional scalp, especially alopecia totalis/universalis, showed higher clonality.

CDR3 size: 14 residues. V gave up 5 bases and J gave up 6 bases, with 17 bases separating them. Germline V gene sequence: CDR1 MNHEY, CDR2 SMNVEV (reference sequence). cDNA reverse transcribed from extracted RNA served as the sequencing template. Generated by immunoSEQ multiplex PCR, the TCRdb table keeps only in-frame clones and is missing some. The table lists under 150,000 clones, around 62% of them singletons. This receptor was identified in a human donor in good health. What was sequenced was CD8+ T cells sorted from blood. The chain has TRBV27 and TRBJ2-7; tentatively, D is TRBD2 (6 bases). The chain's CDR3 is CASSLGVGGIEQYF. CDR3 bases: TGTGCCAGCAGTCTGGGAGTTGGGGGGATCGAGCAGTACTTC.